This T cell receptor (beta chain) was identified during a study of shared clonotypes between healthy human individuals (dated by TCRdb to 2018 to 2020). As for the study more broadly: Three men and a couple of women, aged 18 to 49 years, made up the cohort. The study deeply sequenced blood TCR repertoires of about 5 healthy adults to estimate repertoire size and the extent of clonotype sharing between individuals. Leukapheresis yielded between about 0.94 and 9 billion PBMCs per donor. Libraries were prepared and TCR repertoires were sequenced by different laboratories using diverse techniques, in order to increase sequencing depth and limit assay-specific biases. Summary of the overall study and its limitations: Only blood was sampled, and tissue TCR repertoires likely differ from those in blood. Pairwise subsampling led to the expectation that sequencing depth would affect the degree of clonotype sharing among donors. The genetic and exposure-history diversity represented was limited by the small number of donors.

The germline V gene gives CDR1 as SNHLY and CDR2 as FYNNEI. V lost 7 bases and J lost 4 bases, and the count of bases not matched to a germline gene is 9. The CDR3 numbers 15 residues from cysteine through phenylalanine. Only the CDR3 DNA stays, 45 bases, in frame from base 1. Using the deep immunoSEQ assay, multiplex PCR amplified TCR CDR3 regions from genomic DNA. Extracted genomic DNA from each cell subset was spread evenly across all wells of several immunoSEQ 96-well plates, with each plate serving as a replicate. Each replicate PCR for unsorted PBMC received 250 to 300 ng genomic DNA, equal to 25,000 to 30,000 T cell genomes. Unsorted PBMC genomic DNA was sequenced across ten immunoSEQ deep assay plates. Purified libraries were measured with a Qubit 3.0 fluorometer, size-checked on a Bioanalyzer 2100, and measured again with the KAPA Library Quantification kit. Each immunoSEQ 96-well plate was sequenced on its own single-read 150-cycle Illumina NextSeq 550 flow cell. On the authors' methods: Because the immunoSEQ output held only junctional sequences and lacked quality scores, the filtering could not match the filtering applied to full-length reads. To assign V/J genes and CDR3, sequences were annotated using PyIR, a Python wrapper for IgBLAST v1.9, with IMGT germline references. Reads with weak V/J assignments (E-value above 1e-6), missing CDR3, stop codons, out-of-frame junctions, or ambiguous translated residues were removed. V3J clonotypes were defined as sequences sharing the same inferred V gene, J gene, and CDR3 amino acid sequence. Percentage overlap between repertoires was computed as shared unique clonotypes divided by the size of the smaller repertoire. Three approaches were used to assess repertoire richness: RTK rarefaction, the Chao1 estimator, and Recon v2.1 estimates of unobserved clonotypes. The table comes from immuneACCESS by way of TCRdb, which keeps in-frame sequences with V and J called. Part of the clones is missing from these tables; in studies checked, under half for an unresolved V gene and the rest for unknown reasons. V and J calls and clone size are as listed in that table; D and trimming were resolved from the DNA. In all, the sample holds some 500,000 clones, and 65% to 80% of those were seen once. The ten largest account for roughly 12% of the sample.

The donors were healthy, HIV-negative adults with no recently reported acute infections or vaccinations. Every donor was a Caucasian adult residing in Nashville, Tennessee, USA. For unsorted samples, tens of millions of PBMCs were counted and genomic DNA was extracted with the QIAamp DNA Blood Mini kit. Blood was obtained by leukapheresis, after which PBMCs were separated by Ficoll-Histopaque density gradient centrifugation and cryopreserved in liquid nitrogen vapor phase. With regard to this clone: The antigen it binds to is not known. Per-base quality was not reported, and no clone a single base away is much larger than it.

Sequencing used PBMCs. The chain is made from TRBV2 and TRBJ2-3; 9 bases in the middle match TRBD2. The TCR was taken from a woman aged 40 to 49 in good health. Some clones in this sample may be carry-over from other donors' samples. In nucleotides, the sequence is TGTGCCAGCAAAGGATTAGCGGGAGTAGCAGATACGCAGTATTTT. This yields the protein CASKGLAGVADTQYF.